This is a list of T cell receptor beta chains from one sample in a study of blood T cell repertoires in COVID-19. TCRdb keeps only in-frame clones here, not all; method: immunoSEQ multiplex PCR. The table shows some 20,000 clones, with approximately 90% occurring only once. Sequencing input: peripheral blood. Receptor source: a woman aged 55-70 years with active COVID-19. Each CDR3 is given with its conserved first and last residue.

j_call v_call cdr3_aa
TRBJ2-2 TRBV2 CASKLNGELFF
TRBJ1-6 TRBV5-6 CASSEGLGGKNSPLHF
TRBJ2-7 TRBV19 CASSVGQGPYEQYF
TRBJ2-7 TRBV7-8 CASSSTGGPYEQYF
TRBJ1-1 TRBV19 CASSMGQGNTEAFF
TRBJ1-3 TRBV3-1/TRBV3-2 CASSPRAGNTIYF
TRBJ1-3 TRBV7-2 CASSSSHRVNSGNTIYF
TRBJ1-6 TRBV7-9 CASSTHDRMGTGSPLHF
TRBJ1-5 TRBV7-9 CASSLGGPSNQPQHF
TRBJ2-3 TRBV9 CASSERGTGTDTQYF
TRBJ2-1 TRBV19 CASSISSGHYNEQFF
TRBJ2-5 TRBV5-1 CASSIGLAGGHRRATQYF
TRBJ1-6 TRBV25-1 CASSEFGSPLHF
TRBJ1-1 TRBV7-3 CASSQNLNTEAFF